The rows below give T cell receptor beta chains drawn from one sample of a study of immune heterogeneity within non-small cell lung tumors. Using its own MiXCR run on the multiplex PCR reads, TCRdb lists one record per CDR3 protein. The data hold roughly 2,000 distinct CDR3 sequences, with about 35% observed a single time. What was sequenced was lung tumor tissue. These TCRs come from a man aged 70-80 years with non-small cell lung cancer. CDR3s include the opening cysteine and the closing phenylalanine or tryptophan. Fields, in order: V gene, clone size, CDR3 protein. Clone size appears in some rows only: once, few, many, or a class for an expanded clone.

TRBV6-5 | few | CASSYVGLTNEQFF
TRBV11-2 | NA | CASSPRGLSYEQYF
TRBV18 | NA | CASSLDRDGELFF
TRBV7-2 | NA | CASSSRGLYEQYF
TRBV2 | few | CASKRETQYF
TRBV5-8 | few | CASSPRSVSNQPQHF
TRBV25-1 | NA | CASSLSGAGTEAFF
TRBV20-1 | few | CSALGWQGTEAFF
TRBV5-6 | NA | CASSDGDYTEQFF
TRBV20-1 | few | CSARERTSGSYEQYF
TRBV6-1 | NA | CASRTGDRSPLHF
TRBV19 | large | CASARDGGDYYEQYF
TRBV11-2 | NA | CASSYEGLVVNEQFF
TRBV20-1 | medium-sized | CSATSGTPLYNEQFF
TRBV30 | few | CACWGSGTSGELFF
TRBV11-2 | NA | CASSSVRLAGADTQYF
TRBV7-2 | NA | CASSQLGLGVLYF
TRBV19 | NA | CASSILDSYNEQFF
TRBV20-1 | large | CSARDPTGDQPQHF
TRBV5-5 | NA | CASTPMPGQGNTIYF
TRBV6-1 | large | CASREGGLGRGYTF
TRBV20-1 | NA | CSGLDRGPSSTDTQYF
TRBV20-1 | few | CSAHPLGGLPDTQYF
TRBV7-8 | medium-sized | CASSLRPWNTGELFF
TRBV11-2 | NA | CASSLEGAGGWSNEQFF